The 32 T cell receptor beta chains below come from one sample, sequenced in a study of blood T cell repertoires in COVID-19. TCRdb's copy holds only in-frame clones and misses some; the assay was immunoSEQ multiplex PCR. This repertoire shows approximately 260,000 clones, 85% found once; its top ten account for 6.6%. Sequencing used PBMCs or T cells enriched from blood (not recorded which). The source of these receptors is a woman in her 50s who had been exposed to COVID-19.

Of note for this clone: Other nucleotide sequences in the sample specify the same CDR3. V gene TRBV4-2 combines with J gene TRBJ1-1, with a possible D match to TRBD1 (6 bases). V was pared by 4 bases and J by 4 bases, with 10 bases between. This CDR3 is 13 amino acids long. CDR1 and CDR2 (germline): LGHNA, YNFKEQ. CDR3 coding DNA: TGTGCCAGCAGCCGCACAGGGTCCACTGAAGCTTTCTTT. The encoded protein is CASSRTGSTEAFF.

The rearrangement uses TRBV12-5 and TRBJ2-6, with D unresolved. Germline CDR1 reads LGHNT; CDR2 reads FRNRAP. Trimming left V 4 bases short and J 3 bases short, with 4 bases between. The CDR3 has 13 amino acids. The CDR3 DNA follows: TGTGCTAGTGGTTCCTTTGGGGCCAACGTCCTGACTTTC. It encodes CASGSFGANVLTF.

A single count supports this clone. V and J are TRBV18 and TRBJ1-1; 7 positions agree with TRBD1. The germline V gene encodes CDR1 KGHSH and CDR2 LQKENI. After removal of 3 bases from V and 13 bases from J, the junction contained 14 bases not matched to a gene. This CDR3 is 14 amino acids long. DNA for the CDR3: TGTGCCAGCTCACCCAGAGAGGGGGCGGAGTCAGGTTTCTTT. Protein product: CASSPREGAESGFF. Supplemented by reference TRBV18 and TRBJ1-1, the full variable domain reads NAGVMQNPRHLVRRRGQEARLRCSPMKGHSHVYWYRQLPEEGLKFMVYLQKENIIDESGMPKERFSAEFPKEGPSILRIQQVVRGDSAAYFCASSPREGAESGFFGQGTRLTVV.

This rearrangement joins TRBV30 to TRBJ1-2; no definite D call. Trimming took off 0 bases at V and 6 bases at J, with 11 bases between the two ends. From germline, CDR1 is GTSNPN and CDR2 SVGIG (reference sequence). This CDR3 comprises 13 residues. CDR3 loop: CAWSVLEADGYTF. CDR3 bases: TGTGCCTGGAGTGTATTGGAGGCAGATGGCTACACCTTC. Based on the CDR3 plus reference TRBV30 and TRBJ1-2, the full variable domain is SQTIHQWPATLVQPVGSPLSLECTVEGTSNPNLYWYRQAAGRGLQLLFYSVGIGQISSEVPQNLSASRPQDRQFILSSKKLLLSDSGFYLCAWSVLEADGYTFGSGTRLTVV.

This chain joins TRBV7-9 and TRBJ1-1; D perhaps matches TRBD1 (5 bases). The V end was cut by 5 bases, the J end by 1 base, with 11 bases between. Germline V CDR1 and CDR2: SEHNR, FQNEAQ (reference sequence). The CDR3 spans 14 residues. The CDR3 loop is CASSPRQKNTEAFF. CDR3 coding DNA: TGTGCCAGCAGCCCCCGACAGAAGAACACTGAAGCTTTCTTT.

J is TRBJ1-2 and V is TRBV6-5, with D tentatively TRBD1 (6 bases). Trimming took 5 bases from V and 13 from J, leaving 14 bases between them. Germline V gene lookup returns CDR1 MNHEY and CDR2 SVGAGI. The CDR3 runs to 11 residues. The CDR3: CASSIQGLGTF. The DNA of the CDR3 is TGTGCCAGCAGTATACAGGGCTTGGGCACCTTC.

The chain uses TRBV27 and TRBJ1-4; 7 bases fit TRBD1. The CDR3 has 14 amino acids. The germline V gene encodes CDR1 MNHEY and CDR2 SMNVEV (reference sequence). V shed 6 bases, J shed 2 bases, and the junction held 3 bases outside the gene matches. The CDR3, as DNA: TGTGCCAGCAGCGGAGGGGGCACTAATGAAAAACTGTTTTTT. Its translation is CASSGGGTNEKLFF.

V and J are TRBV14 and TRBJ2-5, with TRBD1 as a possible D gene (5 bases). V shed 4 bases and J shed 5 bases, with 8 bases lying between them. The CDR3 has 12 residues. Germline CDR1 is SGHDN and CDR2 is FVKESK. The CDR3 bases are TGTGCCAGCAGCCTCCAGGGTGAGACCCAGTACTTC. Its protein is CASSLQGETQYF.

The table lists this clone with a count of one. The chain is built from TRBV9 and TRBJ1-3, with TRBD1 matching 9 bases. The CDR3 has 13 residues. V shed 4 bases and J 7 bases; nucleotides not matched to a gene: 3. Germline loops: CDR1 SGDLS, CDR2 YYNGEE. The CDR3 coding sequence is TGTGCCAGCAGCTCCGGACAGGGGAACACCATATATTTT. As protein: CASSSGQGNTIYF.

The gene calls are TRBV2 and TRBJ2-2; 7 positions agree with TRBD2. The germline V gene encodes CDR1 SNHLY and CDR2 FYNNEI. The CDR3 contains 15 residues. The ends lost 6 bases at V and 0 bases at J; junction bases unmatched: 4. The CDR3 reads CASRQLASNTGELFF. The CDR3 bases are TGTGCCAGCAGACAACTAGCGTCGAACACCGGGGAGCTGTTTTTT.

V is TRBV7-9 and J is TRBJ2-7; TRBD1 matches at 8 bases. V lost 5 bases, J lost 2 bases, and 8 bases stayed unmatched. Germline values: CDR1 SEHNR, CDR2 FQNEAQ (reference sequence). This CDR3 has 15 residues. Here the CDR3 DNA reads TGTGCCAGCAGCCAAAGGACAGGGTGGACCTACGAGCAGTACTTC. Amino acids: CASSQRTGWTYEQYF.

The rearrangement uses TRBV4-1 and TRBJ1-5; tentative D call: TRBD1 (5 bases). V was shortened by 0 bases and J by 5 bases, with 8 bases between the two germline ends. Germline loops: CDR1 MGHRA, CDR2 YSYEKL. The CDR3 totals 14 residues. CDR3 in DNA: TGCGCCAGCAGCCAAGAAGCCAGGGATCAGCCCCAGCATTTT. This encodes CASSQEARDQPQHF.

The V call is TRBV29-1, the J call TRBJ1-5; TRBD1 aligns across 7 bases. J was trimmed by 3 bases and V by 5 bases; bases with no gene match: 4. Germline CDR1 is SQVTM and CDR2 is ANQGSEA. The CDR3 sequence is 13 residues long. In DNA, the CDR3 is TGCAGCGTTCGTAGGGGGCTCAATCAGCCCCAGCATTTT. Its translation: CSVRRGLNQPQHF.

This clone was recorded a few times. CDR3 nucleotides: TGTGCCAGTCAAGCCGAGTTGTACACTGAAGCTTTCTTT. It translates to CASQAELYTEAFF. This chain joins TRBV19 and TRBJ1-1, with no clear D. Germline-derived CDR1 and CDR2 are LNHDA and SQIVND (reference sequence). V was clipped by 8 bases and J by 3 bases, with 13 bases between them. The CDR3 covers 13 residues.

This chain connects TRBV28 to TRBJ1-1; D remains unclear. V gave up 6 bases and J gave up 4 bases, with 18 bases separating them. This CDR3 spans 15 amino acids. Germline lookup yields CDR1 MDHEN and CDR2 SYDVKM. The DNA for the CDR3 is TGTGCCAGCAGCCTTAATGACTGGCGGATCACTGAAGCTTTCTTT. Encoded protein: CASSLNDWRITEAFF.

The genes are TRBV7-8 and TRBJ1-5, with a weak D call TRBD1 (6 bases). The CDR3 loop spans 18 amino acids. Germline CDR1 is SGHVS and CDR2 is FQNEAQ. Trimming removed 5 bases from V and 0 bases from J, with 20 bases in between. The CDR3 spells CASSREDSFLDSNQPQHF. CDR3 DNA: TGTGCCAGCAGCCGAGAGGACAGTTTTCTCGATAGCAATCAGCCCCAGCATTTT. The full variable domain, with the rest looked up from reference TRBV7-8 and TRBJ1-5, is GAGVSQSPRYKVAKRGQDVALRCDPISGHVSLFWYQQALGQGPEFLTYFQNEAQLDKSGLPSDRFFAERPEGSVSTLKIQRTQQEDSAVYLCASSREDSFLDSNQPQHFGDGTRLSIL.

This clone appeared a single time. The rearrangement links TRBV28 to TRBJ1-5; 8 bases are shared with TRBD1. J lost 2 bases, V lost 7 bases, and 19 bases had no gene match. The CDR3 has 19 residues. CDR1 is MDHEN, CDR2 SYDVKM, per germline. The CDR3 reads CASNPRQRTGIWGNQPQHF. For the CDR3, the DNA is TGTGCCAGCAATCCTAGGCAAAGGACAGGGATTTGGGGCAATCAGCCCCAGCATTTT.

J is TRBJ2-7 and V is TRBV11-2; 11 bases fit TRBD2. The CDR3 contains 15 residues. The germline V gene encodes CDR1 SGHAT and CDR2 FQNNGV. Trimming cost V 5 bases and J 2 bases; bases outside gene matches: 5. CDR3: CASSRIAGGTYEQYF. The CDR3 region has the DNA TGTGCCAGCAGCCGAATAGCGGGGGGGACCTACGAGCAGTACTTC.

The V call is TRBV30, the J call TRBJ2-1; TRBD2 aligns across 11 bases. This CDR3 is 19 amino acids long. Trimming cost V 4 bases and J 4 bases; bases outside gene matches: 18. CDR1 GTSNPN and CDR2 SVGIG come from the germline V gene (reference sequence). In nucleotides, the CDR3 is TGTGCCTGGACCACCGATGGGATACCGGGACTAGCGGAATACAATGAGCAGTTCTTC. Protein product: CAWTTDGIPGLAEYNEQFF.

The CDR3 nucleotides read TGTGCCAGCAGCCTCGGACTAGCGGGGGGTAAAGAGACCCAGTACTTC. Amino acid sequence: CASSLGLAGGKETQYF. The rearrangement joins TRBV6-2 or TRBV6-3 to TRBJ2-5; 14 bases fit TRBD2. Per germline, CDR1 MNHEY and CDR2 SVGEGT. V lost 6 bases, J lost 3 bases, and 6 bases stayed unmatched. The CDR3 spans 16 residues.

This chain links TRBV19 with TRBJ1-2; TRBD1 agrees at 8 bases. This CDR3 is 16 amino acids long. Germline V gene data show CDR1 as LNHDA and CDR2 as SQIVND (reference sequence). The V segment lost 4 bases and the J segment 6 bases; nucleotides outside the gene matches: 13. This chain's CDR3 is CASSTHQGQVVDGYTF. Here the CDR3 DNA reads TGTGCCAGTAGTACCCACCAGGGACAGGTAGTCGATGGCTACACCTTC.

The CDR3 nucleotides read TGTGCCATCAGTGAGTCTTGGGCGGGACAGTCCGATCCGACCAATTCACCCCTCCACTTT. Amino acid sequence: CAISESWAGQSDPTNSPLHF. The chain combines TRBV10-3 with TRBJ1-6, with 7 bases matching TRBD1. This CDR3 spans 20 amino acids. In germline, CDR1 is ENHRY, CDR2 SYGVKD. Losses at the gene ends were 0 bases for V and 7 bases for J; bases not matched to a gene: 18.

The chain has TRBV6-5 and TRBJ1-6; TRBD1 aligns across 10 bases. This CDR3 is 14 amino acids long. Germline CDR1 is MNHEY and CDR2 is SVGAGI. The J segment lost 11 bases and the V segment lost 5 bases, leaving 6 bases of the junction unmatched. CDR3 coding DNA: TGTGCCAGCAGTCCCGGGACAGGGGCGACACCCCTCCACTTT. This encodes CASSPGTGATPLHF.

The CDR3, as DNA: TGTGCCAGCAGTGCCGGGAGGGAGGTAGAGACCCAGTACTTC. Amino acids: CASSAGREVETQYF. The V and J genes are TRBV2 and TRBJ2-5; TRBD2 matches 8 bases. This CDR3 spans 14 amino acids. CDR1 is SNHLY, CDR2 FYNNEI, per germline. The V and J ends lost 4 bases and 4 bases, in that order; junction bases with no gene match: 5.

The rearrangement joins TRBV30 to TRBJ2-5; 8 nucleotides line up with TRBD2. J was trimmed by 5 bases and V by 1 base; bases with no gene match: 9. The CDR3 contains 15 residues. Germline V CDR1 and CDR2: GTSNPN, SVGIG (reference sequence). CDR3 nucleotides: TGTGCCTGGAGTGGGGGTAGCGGGGCCGCCGAGACCCAGTACTTC. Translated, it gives CAWSGGSGAAETQYF.

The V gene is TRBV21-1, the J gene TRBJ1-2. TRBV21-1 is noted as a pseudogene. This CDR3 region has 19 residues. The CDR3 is CASSFTQLTSGPSNYGYTF. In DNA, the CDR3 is TGTGCCAGCAGCTTCACCCAACTCACGTCGGGTCCGTCCAACTATGGCTACACCTTC.

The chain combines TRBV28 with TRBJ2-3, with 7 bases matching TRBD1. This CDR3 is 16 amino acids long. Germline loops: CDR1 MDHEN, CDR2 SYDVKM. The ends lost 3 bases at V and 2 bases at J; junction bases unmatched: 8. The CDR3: CASSLRGQASTDTQYF. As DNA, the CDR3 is TGTGCCAGCAGTTTGAGGGGGCAGGCCTCCACAGATACGCAGTATTTT.

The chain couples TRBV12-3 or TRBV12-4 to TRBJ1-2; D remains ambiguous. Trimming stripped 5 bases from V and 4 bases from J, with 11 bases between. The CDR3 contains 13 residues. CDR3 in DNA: TGTGCCAGCAGTCGGTTACGAAGCTATGGCTACACCTTC. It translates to CASSRLRSYGYTF.

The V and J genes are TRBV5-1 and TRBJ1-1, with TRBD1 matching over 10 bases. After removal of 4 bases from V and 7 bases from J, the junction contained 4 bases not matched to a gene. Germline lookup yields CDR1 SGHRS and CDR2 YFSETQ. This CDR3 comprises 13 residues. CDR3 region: CASSRGTGVEAFF. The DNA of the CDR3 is TGCGCCAGCAGCCGCGGGACAGGGGTTGAAGCTTTCTTT. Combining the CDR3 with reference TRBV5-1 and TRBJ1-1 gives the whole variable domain KAGVTQTPRYLIKTRGQQVTLSCSPISGHRSVSWYQQTPGQGLQFLFEYFSETQRNKGNFPGRFSGRQFSNSRSEMNVSTLELGDSALYLCASSRGTGVEAFFGQGTRLTVV.

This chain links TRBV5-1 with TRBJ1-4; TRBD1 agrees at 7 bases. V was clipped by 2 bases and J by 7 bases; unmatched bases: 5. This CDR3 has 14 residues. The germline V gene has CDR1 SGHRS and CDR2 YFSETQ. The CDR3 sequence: CASSFTGESEKLFF. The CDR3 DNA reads TGCGCCAGCAGCTTTACAGGGGAGAGTGAAAAACTGTTTTTT.

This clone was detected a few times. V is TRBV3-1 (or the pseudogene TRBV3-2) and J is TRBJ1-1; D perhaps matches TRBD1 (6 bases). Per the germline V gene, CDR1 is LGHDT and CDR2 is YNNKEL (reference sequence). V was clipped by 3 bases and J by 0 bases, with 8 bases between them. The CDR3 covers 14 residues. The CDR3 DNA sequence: TGTGCCAGCAGCCAGAGGACAGTGAACACTGAAGCTTTCTTT. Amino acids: CASSQRTVNTEAFF.

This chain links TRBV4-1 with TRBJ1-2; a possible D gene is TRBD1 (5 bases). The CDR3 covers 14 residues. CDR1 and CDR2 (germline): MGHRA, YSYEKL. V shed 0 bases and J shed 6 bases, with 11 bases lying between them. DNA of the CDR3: TGCGCCAGCAGCCAAGAAAAGGGGAACGATGGCTACACCTTC. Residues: CASSQEKGNDGYTF.